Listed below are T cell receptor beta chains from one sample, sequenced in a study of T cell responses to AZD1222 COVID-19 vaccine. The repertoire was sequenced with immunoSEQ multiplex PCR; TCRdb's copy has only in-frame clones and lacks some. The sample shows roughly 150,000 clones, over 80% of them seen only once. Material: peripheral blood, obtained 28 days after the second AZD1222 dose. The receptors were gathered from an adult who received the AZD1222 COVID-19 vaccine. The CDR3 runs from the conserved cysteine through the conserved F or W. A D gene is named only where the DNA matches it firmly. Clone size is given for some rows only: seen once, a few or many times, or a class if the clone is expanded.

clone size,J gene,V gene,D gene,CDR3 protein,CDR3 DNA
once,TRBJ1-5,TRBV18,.,CASSQRQGDGNQPQHF,TGTGCCAGCTCACAACGCCAGGGCGATGGCAATCAGCCCCAGCATTTT
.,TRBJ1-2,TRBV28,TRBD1,CASSLGQASYGYTF,TGTGCCAGCAGTTTGGGACAGGCATCCTATGGCTACACCTTC
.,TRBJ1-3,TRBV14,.,CASSQAGLLSTIYF,TGTGCCAGCAGCCAAGCGGGGCTTTTGAGCACCATATATTTT
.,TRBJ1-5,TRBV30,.,CAWSLTGNQPQHF,TGTGCCTGGAGTCTTACAGGGAATCAGCCCCAGCATTTT
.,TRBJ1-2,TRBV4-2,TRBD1,CASSQAGGTVDGGYTF,TGTGCCAGCAGCCAAGCCGGCGGGACAGTTGATGGTGGCTACACCTTC
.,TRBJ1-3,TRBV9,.,CASSGRGANTIYF,TGTGCCAGCAGCGGTCGGGGGGCCAACACCATATATTTT
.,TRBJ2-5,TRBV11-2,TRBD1,CASSTDRVAETQYF,TGTGCCAGCAGCACGGACAGGGTGGCCGAGACCCAGTACTTC
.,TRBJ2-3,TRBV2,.,CASRANTDTQYF,TGTGCCAGCAGGGCCAACACAGATACGCAGTATTTT
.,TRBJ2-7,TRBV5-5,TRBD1,CASSFRTGQGAYEQYF,TGTGCCAGCAGCTTTCGGACGGGACAGGGGGCCTACGAGCAGTACTTC
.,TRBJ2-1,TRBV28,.,CASSPVRVNLYNEQFF,TGTGCCAGCAGTCCTGTTAGAGTTAACCTTTACAATGAGCAGTTCTTC
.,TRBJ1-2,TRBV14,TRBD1,CASSQAGTANYGYTF,TGTGCCAGCAGCCAAGCCGGGACAGCAAACTATGGCTACACCTTC
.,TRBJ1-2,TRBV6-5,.,CASSLRTSGGYTF,TGTGCCAGCAGTCTTCGGACATCGGGCGGCTACACCTTC
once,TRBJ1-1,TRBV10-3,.,CAISESLGNTEAFF,TGTGCCATCAGTGAGTCATTGGGAAACACTGAAGCTTTCTTT
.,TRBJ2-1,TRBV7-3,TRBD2,CASSPQAGVRNEQFF,TGTGCCAGCAGCCCACAGGCGGGAGTCCGAAATGAGCAGTTCTTC
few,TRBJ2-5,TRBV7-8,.,CASSLRDRGGETQYF,TGTGCCAGCAGCTTACGAGACAGGGGAGGGGAGACCCAGTACTTC
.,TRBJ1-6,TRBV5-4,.,CASSFYRSGEPLHF,TGTGCCAGCAGCTTTTATCGATCGGGGGAACCCCTCCACTTT
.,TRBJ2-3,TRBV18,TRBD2,CASSLGLAGQADTQYF,TGTGCCAGCTCACTTGGACTAGCGGGACAGGCAGATACGCAGTATTTT
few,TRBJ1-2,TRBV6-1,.,CASSEGIGAYGYTF,TGTGCCAGCAGTGAAGGTATAGGGGCCTATGGCTACACCTTC
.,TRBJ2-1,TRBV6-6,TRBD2,CASRRPGLAGSSYNEQFF,TGTGCCAGCAGGCGACCCGGGCTAGCGGGGAGCTCCTACAATGAGCAGTTCTTC
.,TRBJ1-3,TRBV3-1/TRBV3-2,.,CASSQGFGSGNTIYF,TGTGCCAGCAGCCAAGGCTTCGGCTCTGGAAACACCATATATTTT
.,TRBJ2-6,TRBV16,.,CASSPLSSGANVLTF,TGTGCCAGCAGCCCCTTGAGCTCTGGGGCCAACGTCCTGACTTTC
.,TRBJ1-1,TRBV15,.,CATSSPRGRAGHGEAFF,TGTGCCACCAGCAGCCCAAGGGGGAGAGCAGGGCATGGTGAAGCTTTCTTT
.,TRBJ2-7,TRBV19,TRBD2,CASSIPGGRREQYF,TGTGCCAGTAGTATCCCGGGGGGGAGACGCGAGCAGTACTTC
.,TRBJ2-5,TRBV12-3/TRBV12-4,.,CASRGAGETQYF,TGTGCCAGCAGGGGGGCTGGAGAGACCCAGTACTTC
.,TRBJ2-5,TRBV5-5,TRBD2,CASSQTSGRSWETQYF,TGTGCCAGCAGCCAGACTAGCGGGAGGTCCTGGGAGACCCAGTACTTC
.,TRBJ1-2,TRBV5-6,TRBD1,CASSARTGGRWGGYTF,TGTGCCAGCAGCGCCCGGACAGGGGGCCGCTGGGGTGGCTACACCTTC
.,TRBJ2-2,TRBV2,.,CASSEDVARTGELFF,TGTGCCAGCAGTGAGGACGTGGCGCGCACCGGGGAGCTGTTTTTT
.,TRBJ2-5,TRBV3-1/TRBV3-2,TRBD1,CASSQQQGGKGQETQYF,TGTGCCAGCAGCCAACAACAGGGGGGCAAGGGCCAAGAGACCCAGTACTTC
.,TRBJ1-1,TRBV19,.,CASTEGPEAFF,TGTGCCAGTACTGAAGGCCCTGAAGCTTTCTTT
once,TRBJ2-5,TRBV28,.,CASNVRTEYQETQYF,TGTGCCAGCAACGTAAGGACAGAGTACCAAGAGACCCAGTACTTC
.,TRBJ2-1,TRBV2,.,CASSGSRQGTEQFF,TGTGCCAGCAGTGGCAGCCGTCAAGGGACTGAGCAGTTCTTC
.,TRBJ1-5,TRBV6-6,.,CAHGVGGNQPQHF,TGTGCACACGGGGTGGGTGGCAATCAGCCCCAGCATTTT
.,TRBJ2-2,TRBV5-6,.,CASSFPGPGELFF,TGTGCCAGCAGCTTCCCAGGGCCGGGGGAGCTGTTTTTT
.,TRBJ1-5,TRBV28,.,CASIAMGSQPQHF,TGTGCCAGCATCGCAATGGGGAGTCAGCCCCAGCATTTT
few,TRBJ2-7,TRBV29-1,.,CSVRDTSYEQYF,TGCAGCGTGAGGGACACATCCTACGAGCAGTACTTC
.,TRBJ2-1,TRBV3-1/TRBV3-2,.,CASSPRGGSPGEQFF,TGTGCCAGCAGTCCCAGGGGCGGGAGTCCCGGTGAGCAGTTCTTC
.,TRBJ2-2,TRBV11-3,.,CASSLDSRNTGELFF,TGTGCCAGCAGCTTAGACAGTAGAAACACCGGGGAGCTGTTTTTT
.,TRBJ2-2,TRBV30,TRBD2,CAWTSGRAFGELFF,TGTGCCTGGACCAGCGGGAGGGCCTTCGGGGAGCTGTTTTTT
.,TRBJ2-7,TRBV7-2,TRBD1,CASSLDRGETEQYF,TGTGCCAGCAGCTTAGACAGGGGAGAGACCGAGCAGTACTTC
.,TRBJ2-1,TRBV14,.,CASMELSGGNEQFF,TGTGCCAGCATGGAGTTATCGGGTGGCAATGAGCAGTTCTTC
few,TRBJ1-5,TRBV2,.,CASSAGNQPQHF,TGTGCCAGCAGTGCTGGGAATCAGCCCCAGCATTTT
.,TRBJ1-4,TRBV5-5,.,CASSLMGLGSSREKLFF,TGTGCCAGCAGCTTGATGGGGTTAGGCTCGAGTCGGGAAAAACTGTTTTTT
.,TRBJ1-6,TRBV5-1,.,CASSLVGEIGSPLHF,TGCGCCAGCAGCTTGGTTGGGGAAATCGGTTCACCCCTCCACTTT
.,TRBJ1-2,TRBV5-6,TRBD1,CASSPGTGSRAYGYTF,TGTGCCAGCAGCCCGGGGACAGGGTCTCGGGCCTATGGCTACACCTTC
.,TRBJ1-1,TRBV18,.,CASSPPRAHTEAFF,TGTGCCAGCTCACCACCCAGGGCGCACACTGAAGCTTTCTTT
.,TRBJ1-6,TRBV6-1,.,CASSEAYKGGTSPLHF,TGTGCCAGCAGTGAAGCGTACAAGGGAGGCACTTCACCCCTCCACTTT
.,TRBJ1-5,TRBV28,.,CASSTRGQPQHF,TGTGCCAGCAGTACGCGAGGACAGCCCCAGCATTTT
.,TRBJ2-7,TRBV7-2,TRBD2,CASSLELAGAEQYF,TGTGCCAGCAGCTTAGAATTAGCGGGAGCCGAGCAGTACTTC
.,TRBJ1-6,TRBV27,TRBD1,CASSLDRAKNSPLHF,TGTGCCAGCAGTCTGGACAGGGCTAAAAATTCACCCCTCCACTTT